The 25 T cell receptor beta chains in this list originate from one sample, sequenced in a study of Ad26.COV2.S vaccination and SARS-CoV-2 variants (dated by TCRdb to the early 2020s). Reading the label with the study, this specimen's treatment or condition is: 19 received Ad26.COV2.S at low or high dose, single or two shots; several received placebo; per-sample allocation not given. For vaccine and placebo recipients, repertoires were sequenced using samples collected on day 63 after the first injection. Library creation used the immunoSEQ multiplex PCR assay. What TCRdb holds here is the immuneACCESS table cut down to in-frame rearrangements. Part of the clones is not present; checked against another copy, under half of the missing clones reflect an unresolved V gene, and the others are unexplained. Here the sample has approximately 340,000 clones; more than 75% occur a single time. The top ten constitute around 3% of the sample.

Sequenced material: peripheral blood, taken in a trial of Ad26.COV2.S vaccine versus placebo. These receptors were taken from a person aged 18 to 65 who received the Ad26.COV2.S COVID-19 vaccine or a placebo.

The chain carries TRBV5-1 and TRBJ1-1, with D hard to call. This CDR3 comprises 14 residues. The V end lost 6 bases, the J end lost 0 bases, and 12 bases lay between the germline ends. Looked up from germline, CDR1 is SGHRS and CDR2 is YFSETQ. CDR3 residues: CASTQDIMNTEAFF. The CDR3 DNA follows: TGCGCCAGCACCCAAGATATAATGAACACTGAAGCTTTCTTT.

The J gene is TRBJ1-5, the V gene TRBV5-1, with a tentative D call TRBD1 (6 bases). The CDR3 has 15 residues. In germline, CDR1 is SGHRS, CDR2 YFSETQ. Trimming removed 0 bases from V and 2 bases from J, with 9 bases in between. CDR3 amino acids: CASSLEAGGNQPQHF. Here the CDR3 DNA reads TGCGCCAGCAGCTTGGAAGCAGGGGGCAATCAGCCCCAGCATTTT.

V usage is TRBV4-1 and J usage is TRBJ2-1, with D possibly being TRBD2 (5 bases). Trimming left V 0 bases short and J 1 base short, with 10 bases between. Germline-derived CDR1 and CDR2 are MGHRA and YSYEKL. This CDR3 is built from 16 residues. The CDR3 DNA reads TGCGCCAGCAGCCAAGATCGGTCGGGATCCTACAATGAGCAGTTCTTC. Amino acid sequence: CASSQDRSGSYNEQFF.

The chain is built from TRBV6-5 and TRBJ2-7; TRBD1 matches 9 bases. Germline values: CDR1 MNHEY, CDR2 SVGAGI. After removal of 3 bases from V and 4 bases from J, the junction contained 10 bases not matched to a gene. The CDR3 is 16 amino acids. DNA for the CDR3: TGTGCCAGCAGTTATACCTTGACAGGGGGTAGATACGAGCAGTACTTC. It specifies CASSYTLTGGRYEQYF.

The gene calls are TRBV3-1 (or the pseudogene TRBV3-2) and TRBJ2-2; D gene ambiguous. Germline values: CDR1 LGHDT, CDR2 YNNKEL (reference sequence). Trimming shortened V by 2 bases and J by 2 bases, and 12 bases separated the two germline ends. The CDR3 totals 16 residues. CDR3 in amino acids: CASSQRTETNTGELFF. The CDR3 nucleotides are TGTGCCAGCAGCCAACGGACCGAAACAAACACCGGGGAGCTGTTTTTT.

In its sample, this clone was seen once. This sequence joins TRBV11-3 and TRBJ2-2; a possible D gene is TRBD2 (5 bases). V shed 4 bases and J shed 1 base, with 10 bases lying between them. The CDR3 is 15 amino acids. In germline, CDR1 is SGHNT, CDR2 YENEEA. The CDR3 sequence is CASSSDGVNTGELFF. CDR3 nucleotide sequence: TGTGCCAGCAGCTCGGACGGGGTGAACACCGGGGAGCTGTTTTTT.

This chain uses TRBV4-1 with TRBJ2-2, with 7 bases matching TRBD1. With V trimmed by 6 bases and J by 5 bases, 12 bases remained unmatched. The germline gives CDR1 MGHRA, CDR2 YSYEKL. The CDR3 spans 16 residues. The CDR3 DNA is TGCGCCAGCAGACCAATAAAGGGGGCTAGGACCGGGGAGCTGTTTTTT. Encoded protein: CASRPIKGARTGELFF.

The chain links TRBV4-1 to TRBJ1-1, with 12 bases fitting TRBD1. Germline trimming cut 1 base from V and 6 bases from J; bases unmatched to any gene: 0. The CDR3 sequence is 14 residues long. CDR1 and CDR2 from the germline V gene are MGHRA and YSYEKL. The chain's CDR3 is CASSQGDRGPEAFF. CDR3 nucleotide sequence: TGCGCCAGCAGCCAAGGGGACAGGGGGCCTGAAGCTTTCTTT.

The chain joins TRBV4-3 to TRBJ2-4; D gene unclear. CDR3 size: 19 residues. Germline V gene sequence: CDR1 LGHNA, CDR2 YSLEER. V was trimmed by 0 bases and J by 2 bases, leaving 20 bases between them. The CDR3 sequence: CASSQEGAEDVVSKNIQYF. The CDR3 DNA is TGCGCCAGCAGCCAAGAGGGTGCAGAGGACGTTGTGTCCAAAAACATTCAGTACTTC.

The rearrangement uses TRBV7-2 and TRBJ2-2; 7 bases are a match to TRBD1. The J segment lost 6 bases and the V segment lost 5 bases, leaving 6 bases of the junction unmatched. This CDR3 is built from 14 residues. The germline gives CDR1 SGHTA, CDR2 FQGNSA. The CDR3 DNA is TGTGCCAGCAGCCCAGGGGACAGCTCCGGGGAGCTGTTTTTT. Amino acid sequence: CASSPGDSSGELFF.

For the CDR3, the DNA is TGTGCCAGCAGTTTCGCTAGCGGGAGTTTGAGGGAGCAGTTCTTC. Encoded protein: CASSFASGSLREQFF. This chain connects TRBV28 to TRBJ2-1; the match to TRBD2 covers 10 bases. After removal of 3 bases from V and 10 bases from J, the junction contained 9 bases not matched to a gene. CDR1 is MDHEN, CDR2 SYDVKM, per germline. The CDR3 totals 15 residues.

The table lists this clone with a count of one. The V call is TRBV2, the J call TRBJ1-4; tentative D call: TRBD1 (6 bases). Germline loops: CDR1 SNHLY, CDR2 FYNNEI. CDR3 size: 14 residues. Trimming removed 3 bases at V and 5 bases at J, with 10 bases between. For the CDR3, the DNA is TGTGCCAGCAGTGATCAGGGGCTCAATGAAAAACTGTTTTTT. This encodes CASSDQGLNEKLFF.

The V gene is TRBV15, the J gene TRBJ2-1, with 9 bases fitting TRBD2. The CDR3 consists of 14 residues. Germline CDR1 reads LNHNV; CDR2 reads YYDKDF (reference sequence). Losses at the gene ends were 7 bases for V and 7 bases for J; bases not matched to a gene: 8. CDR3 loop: CATKLATSGNEQFF. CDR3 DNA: TGTGCCACCAAGCTGGCGACTAGCGGAAATGAGCAGTTCTTC. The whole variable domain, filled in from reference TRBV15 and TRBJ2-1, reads DAMVIQNPRYQVTQFGKPVTLSCSQTLNHNVMYWYQQKSSQAPKLLFHYYDKDFNNEADTPDNFQSRRPNTSFCFLDIRSPGLGDTAMYLCATKLATSGNEQFFGPGTRLTVL.

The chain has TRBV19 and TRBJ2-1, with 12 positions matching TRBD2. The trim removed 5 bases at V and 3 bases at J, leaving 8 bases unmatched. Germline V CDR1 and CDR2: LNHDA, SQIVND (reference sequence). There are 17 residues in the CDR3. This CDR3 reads CASSSDRLAGDYNEQFF. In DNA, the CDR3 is TGTGCCAGTAGTTCCGACCGACTAGCGGGAGACTACAATGAGCAGTTCTTC.

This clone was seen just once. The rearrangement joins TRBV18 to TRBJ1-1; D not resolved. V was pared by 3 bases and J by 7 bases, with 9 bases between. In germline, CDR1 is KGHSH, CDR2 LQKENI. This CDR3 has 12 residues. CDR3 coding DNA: TGTGCCAGCTCACCCCAGCCCGGTGAAGCTTTCTTT. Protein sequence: CASSPQPGEAFF.

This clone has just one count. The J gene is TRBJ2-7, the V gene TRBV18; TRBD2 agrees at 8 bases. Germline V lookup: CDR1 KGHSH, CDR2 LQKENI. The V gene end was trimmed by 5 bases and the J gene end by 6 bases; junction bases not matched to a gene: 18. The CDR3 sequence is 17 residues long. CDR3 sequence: CASSYQAGGGLRGEQYF. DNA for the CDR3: TGTGCCAGCTCATACCAGGCGGGAGGAGGGTTACGAGGCGAGCAGTACTTC. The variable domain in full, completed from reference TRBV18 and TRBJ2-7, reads NAGVMQNPRHLVRRRGQEARLRCSPMKGHSHVYWYRQLPEEGLKFMVYLQKENIIDESGMPKERFSAEFPKEGPSILRIQQVVRGDSAAYFCASSYQAGGGLRGEQYFGPGTRLTVT.

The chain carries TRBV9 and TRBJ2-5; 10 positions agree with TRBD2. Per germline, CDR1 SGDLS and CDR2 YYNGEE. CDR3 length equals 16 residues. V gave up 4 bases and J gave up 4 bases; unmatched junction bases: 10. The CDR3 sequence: CASSLAAGGIGETQYF. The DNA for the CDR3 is TGTGCCAGCAGCCTCGCAGCGGGGGGGATTGGAGAGACCCAGTACTTC.

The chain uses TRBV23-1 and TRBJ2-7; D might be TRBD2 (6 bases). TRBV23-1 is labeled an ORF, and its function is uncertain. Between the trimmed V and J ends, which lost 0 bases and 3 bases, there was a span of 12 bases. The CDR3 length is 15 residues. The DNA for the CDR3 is TGCGCCAGCAGTCAATCGCGGGACGGGCTCTACGAGCAGTACTTC. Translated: CASSQSRDGLYEQYF.

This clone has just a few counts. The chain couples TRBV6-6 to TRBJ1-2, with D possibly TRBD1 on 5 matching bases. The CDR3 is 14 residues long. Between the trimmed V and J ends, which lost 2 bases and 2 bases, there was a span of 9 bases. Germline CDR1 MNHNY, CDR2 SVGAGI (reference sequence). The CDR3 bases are TGTGCCAGCAGTTACCTGGGGGTGAACTATGGCTACACCTTC. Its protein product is CASSYLGVNYGYTF.

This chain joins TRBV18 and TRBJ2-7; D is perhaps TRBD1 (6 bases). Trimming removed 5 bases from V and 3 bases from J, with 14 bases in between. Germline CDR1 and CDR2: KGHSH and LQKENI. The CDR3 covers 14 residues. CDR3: CASSAPDRRYEQYF. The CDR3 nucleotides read TGTGCCAGCTCAGCGCCGGACAGACGCTACGAGCAGTACTTC.

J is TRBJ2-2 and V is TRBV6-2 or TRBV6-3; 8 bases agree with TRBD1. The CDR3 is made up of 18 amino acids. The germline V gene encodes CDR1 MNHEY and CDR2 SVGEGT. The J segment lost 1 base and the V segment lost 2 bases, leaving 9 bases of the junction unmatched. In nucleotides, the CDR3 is TGTGCCAGCAGTTACCCAGGGGGCCGGACCCTGAACACCGGGGAGCTGTTTTTT. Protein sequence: CASSYPGGRTLNTGELFF.

CDR3 amino acids: CASQRGGIGTEAFF. The CDR3 nucleotides read TGTGCCAGTCAGAGAGGGGGAATTGGCACTGAAGCTTTCTTT. V usage is TRBV6-5 and J usage is TRBJ1-1, with D possibly being TRBD1 (6 bases). The CDR3 sequence is 14 residues long. V lost 9 bases and J 4 bases, leaving 18 bases between the germline ends. CDR1 is MNHEY, CDR2 SVGAGI, per germline.

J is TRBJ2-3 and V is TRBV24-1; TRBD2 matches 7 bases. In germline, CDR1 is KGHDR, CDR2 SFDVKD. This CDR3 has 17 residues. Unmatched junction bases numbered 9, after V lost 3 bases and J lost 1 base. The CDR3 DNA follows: TGTGCCACCAGTGATCGGTGGGGGGGAAAGGGCACAGATACGCAGTATTTT. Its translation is CATSDRWGGKGTDTQYF.

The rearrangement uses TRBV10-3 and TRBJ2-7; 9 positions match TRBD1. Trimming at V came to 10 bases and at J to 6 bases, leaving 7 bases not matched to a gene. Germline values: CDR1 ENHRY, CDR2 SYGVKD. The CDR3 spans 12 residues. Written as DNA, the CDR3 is TGTGCCAGTCAGACAGGGGGATCCGAGCAGTACTTC. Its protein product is CASQTGGSEQYF.

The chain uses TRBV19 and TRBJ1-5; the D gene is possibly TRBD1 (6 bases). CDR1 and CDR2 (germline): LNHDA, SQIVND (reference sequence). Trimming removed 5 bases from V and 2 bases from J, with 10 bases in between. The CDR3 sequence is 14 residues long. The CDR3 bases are TGTGCCAGTAGTGCAGGGGCGGGCAATCAGCCCCAGCATTTT. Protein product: CASSAGAGNQPQHF.